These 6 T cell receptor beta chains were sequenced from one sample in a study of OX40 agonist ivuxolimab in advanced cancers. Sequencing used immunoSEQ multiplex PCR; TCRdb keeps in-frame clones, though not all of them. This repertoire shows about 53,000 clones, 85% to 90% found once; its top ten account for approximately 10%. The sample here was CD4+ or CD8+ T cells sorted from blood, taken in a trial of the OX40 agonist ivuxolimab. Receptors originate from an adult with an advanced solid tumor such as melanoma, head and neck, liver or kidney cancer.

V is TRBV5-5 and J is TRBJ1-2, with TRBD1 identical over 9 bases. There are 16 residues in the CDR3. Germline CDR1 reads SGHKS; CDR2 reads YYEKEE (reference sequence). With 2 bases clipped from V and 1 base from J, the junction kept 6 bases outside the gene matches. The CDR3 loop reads CASSFLGGQGNYGYTF. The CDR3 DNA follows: TGTGCCAGCAGCTTCCTAGGGGGACAGGGTAACTATGGCTACACCTTC.

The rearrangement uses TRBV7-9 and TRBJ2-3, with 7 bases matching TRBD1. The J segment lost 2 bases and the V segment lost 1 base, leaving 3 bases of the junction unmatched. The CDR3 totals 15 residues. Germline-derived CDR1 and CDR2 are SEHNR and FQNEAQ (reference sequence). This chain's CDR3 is CASSLEGQYTDTQYF. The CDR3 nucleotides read TGTGCCAGCAGCTTAGAGGGACAGTACACAGATACGCAGTATTTT.

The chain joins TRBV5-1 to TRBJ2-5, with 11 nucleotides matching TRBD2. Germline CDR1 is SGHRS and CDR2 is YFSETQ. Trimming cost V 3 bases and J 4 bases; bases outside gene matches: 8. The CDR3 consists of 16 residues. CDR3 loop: CASSSLSGGAGETQYF. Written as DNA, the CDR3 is TGCGCCAGCAGCTCCCTTAGCGGGGGGGCCGGAGAGACCCAGTACTTC. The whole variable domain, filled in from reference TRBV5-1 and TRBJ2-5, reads KAGVTQTPRYLIKTRGQQVTLSCSPISGHRSVSWYQQTPGQGLQFLFEYFSETQRNKGNFPGRFSGRQFSNSRSEMNVSTLELGDSALYLCASSSLSGGAGETQYFGPGTRLLVL.

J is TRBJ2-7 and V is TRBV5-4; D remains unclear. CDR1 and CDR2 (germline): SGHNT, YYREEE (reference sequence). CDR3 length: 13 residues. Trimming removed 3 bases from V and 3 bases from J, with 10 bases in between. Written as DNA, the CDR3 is TGTGCCAGCAGCTGGTCCCCAGGCTACGAGCAGTACTTC. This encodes CASSWSPGYEQYF.

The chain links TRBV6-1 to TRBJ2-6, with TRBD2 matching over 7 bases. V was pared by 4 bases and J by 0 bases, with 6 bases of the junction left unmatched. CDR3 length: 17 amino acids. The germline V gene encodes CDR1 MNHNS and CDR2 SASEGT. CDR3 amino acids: CASSGGGLRSGANVLTF. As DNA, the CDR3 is TGTGCCAGCAGTGGGGGGGGACTCCGCTCTGGGGCCAACGTCCTGACTTTC.

In DNA form, the CDR3 reads TGTGCCAGCTCTTTACAGGCGTTCTCCTACAATGAGCAGTTCTTC. Amino acid sequence: CASSLQAFSYNEQFF. The rearrangement links TRBV2 to TRBJ2-1, with a tentative D call TRBD1 (5 bases). The germline gives CDR1 SNHLY, CDR2 FYNNEI. The CDR3 sequence is 15 residues long. V lost 8 bases to trimming and J lost 0 bases, with 14 bases between them.